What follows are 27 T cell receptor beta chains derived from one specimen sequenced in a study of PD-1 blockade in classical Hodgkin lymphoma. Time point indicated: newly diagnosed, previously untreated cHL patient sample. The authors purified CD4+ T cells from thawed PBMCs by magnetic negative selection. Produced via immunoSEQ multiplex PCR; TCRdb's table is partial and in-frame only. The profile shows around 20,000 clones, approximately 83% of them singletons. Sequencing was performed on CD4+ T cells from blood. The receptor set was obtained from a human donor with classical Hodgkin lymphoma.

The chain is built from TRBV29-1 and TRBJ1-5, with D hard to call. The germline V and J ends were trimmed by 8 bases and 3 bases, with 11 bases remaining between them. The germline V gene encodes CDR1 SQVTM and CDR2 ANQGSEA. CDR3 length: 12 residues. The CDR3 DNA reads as TGCAGCCTGTTGGGGTACAATCAGCCCCAGCATTTT. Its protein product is CSLLGYNQPQHF.

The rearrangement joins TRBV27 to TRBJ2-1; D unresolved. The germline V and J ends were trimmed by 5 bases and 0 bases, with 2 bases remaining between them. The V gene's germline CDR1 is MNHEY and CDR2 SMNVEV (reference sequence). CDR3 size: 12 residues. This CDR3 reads CASSGSYNEQFF. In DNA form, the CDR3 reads TGTGCCAGCAGTGGCTCCTACAATGAGCAGTTCTTC.

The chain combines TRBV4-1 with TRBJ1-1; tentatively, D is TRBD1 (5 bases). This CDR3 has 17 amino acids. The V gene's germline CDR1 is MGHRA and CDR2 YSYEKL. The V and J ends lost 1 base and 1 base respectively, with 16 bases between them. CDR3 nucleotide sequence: TGCGCCAGCAGCCAAGTACCCCCAGTGGGGGGGAACACTGAAGCTTTCTTT. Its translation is CASSQVPPVGGNTEAFF.

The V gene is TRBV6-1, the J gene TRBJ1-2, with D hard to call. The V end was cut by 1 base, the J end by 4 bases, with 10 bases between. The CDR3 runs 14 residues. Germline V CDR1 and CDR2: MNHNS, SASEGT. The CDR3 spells CASSEGHESYGYTF. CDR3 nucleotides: TGTGCCAGCAGTGAAGGTCATGAGAGCTATGGCTACACCTTC.

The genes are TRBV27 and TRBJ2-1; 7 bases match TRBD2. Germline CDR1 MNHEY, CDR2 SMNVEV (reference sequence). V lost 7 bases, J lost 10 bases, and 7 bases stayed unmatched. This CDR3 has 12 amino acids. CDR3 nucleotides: TGTGCCAGCAAAGAGCGGGATAAGGAGCAGTTCTTC. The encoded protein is CASKERDKEQFF.

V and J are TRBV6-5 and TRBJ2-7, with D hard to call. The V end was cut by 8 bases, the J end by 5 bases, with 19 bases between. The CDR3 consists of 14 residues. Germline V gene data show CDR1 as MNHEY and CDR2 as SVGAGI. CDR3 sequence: CASSTPRPPHEQYF. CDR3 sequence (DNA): TGTGCCAGCTCTACGCCCCGGCCGCCCCACGAGCAGTACTTC.

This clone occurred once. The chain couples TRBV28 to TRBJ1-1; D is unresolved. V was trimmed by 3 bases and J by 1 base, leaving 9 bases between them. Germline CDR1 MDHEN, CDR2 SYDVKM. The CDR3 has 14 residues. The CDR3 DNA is TGTGCCAGCAGTTTTGGCCGGAGGAACACTGAAGCTTTCTTT. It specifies CASSFGRRNTEAFF.

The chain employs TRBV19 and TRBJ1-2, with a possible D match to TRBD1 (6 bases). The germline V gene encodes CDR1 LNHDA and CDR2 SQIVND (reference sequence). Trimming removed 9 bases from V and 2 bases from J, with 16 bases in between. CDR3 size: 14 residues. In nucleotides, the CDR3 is TGTGCCAGCCATAGGAGGACAGAAAACTATGGCTACACCTTC. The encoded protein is CASHRRTENYGYTF. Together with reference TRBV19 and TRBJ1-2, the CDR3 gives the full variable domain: DGGITQSPKYLFRKEGQNVTLSCEQNLNHDAMYWYRQDPGQGLRLIYYSQIVNDFQKGDIAEGYSVSREKKESFPLTVTSAQKNPTAFYLCASHRRTENYGYTFGSGTRLTVV.

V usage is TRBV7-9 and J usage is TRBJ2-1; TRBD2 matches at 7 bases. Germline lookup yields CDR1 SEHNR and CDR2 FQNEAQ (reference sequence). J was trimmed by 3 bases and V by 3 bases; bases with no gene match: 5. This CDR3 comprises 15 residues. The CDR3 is CASSFRGRVYNEQFF. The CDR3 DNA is TGTGCCAGCAGCTTCCGCGGGAGAGTCTACAATGAGCAGTTCTTC. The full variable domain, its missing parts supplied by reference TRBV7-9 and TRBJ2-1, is DTGVSQNPRHKITKRGQNVTFRCDPISEHNRLYWYRQTLGQGPEFLTYFQNEAQLEKSRLLSDRFSAERPKGSFSTLEIQRTEQGDSAMYLCASSFRGRVYNEQFFGPGTRLTVL.

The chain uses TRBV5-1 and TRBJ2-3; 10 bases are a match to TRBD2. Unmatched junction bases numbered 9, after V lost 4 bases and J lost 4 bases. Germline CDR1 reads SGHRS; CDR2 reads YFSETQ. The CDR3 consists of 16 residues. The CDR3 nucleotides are TGCGCCAGCAGCCCAGCCGGGACTAGCGTCGCAGATACGCAGTATTTT. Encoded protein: CASSPAGTSVADTQYF.

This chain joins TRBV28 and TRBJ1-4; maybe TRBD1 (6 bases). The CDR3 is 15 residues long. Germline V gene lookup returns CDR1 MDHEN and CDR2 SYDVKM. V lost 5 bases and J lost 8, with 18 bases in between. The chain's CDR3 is CASSALQGGKEKLFF. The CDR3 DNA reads TGTGCCAGCAGTGCCTTACAGGGCGGGAAGGAAAAACTGTTTTTT.

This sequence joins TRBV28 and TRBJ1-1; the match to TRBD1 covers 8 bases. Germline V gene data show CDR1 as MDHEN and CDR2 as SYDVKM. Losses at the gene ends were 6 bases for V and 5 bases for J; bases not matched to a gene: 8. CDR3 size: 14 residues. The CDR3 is CASRPQGANTEAFF. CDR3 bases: TGTGCCAGCAGACCGCAGGGGGCTAATACTGAAGCTTTCTTT.

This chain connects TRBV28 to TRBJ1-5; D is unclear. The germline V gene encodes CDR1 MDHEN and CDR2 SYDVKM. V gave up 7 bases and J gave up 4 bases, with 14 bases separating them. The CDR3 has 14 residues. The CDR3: CASTHGDANQPQHF. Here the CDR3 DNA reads TGTGCCAGCACCCATGGGGATGCGAATCAGCCCCAGCATTTT.

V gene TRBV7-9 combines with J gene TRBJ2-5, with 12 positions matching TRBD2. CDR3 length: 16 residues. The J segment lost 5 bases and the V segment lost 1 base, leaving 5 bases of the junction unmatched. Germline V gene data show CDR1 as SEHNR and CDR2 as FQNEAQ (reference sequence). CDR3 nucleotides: TGTGCCAGCAGCTTAGTTTCCCTAGCGGGAGGGGAGACCCAGTACTTC. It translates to CASSLVSLAGGETQYF.

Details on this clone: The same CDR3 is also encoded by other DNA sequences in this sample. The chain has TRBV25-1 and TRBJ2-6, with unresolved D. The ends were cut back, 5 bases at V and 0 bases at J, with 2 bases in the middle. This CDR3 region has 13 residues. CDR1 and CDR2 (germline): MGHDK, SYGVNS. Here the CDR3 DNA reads TGTGCCAGCAGTCCCTCTGGGGCCAACGTCCTGACTTTC. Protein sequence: CASSPSGANVLTF.

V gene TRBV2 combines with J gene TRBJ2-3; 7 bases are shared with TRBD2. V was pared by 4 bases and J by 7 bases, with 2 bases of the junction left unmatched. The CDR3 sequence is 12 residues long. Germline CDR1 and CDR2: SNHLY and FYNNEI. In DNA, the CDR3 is TGTGCCAGCAGTGGGGAGGGGAATACGCAGTATTTT. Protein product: CASSGEGNTQYF.

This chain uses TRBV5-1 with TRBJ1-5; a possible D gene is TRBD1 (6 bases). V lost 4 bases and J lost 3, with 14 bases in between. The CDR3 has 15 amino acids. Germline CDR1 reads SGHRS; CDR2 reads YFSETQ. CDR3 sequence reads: CASSPDGTLNQPQHF. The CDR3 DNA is TGCGCCAGCAGCCCCGACGGGACACTCAATCAGCCCCAGCATTTT.

CDR3 sequence: CASSLVEQGVSEQYF. As DNA, the CDR3 is TGTGCCAGCAGCTTAGTAGAACAGGGAGTAAGCGAGCAGTACTTC. The J gene is TRBJ2-7, the V gene TRBV7-1, with D perhaps matching TRBD1 (6 bases). TRBV7-1 is placed among ORFs of uncertain function. Trimming stripped 4 bases from V and 6 bases from J, with 19 bases between. This CDR3 comprises 15 residues.

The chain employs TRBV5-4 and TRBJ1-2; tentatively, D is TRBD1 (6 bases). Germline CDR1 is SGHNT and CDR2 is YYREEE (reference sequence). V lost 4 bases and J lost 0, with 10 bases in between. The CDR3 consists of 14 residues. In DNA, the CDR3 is TGTGCCAGCAGCGGAGACAGGACTAACTATGGCTACACCTTC. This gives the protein CASSGDRTNYGYTF.

CDR3 amino acids: CASSSRAGASYEQYF. CDR3 bases: TGTGCCAGCAGCTCCCGGGCGGGGGCCTCCTACGAGCAGTACTTC. The gene calls are TRBV13 and TRBJ2-7; a weak D match, TRBD2 (7 bases). The CDR3 runs 15 residues. V lost 4 bases and J lost 0, with 13 bases in between. Germline CDR1 and CDR2: PRHDT and FYEKMQ (reference sequence).

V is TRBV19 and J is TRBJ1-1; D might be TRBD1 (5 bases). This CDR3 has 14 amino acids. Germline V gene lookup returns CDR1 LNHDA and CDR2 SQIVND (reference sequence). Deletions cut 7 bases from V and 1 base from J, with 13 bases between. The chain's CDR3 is CASIPRGQNTEAFF. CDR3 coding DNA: TGTGCCAGTATCCCTCGCGGACAGAACACTGAAGCTTTCTTT.

CDR3 sequence: CASSVTVYNEQFF. For the CDR3, the DNA is TGTGCCAGTAGTGTGACAGTTTACAATGAGCAGTTCTTC. J is TRBJ2-1 and V is TRBV19; tentative D call: TRBD1 (5 bases). V gave up 5 bases and J gave up 4 bases, with 9 bases separating them. CDR3 size: 13 residues. Germline CDR1 and CDR2: LNHDA and SQIVND (reference sequence).

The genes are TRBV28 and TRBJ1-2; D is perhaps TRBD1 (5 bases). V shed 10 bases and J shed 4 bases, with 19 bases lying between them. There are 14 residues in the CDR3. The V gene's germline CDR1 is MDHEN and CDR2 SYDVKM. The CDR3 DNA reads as TGTGCCATCGTCGCCGGGGGGACGGCCTATGGCTACACCTTC. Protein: CAIVAGGTAYGYTF.

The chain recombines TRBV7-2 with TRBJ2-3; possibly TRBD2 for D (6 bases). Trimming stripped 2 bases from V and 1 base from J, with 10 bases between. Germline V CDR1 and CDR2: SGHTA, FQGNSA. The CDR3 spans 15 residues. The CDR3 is CASSLSGLRTDTQYF. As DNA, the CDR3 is TGTGCCAGCAGCTTAAGCGGGCTACGCACAGATACGCAGTATTTT.

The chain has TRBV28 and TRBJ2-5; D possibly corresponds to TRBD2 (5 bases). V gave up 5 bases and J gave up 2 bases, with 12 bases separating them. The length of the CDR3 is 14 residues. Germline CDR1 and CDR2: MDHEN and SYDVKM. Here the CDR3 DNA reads TGTGCCAGCAGTCTAGCTACTGTGCAAGAGACCCAGTACTTC. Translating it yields CASSLATVQETQYF.

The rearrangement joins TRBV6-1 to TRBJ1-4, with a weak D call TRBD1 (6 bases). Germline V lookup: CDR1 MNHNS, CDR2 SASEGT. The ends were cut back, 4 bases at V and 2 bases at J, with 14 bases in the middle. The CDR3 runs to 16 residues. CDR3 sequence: CASSASIRGTNEKLFF. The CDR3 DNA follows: TGTGCCAGCAGTGCTTCGATCAGGGGCACTAATGAAAAACTGTTTTTT.

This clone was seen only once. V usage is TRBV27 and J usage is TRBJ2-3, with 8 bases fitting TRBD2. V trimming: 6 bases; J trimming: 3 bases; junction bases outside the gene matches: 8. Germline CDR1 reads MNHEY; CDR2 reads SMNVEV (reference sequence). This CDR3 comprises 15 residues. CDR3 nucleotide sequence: TGTGCCAGCAGGACACAGGGACTAGGGACAGATACGCAGTATTTT. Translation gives CASRTQGLGTDTQYF.